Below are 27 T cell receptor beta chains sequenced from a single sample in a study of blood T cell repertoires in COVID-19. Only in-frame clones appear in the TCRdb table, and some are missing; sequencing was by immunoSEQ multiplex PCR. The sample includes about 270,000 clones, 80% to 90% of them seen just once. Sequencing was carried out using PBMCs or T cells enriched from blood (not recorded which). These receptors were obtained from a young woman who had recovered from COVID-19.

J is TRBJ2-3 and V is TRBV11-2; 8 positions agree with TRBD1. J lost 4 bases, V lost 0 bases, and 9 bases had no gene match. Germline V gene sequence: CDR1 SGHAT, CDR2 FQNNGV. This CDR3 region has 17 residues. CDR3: CASSLDRLDRAADTQYF. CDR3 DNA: TGTGCCAGCAGCTTAGATCGGTTGGACAGGGCGGCAGATACGCAGTATTTT.

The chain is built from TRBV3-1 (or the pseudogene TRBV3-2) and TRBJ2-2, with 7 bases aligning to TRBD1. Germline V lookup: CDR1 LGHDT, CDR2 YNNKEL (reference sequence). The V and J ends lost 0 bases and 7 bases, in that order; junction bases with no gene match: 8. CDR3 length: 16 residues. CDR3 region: CASSQDVTGIGGELFF. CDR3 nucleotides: TGTGCCAGCAGCCAAGATGTGACAGGGATCGGCGGGGAGCTGTTTTTT.

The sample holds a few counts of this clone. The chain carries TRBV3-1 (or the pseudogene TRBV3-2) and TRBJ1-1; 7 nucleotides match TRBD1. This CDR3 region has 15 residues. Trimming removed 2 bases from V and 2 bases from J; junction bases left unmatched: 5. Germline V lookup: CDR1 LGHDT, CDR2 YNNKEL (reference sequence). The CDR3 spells CASSQLVGGNTEAFF. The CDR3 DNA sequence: TGTGCCAGCAGCCAACTTGTAGGGGGCAACACTGAAGCTTTCTTT.

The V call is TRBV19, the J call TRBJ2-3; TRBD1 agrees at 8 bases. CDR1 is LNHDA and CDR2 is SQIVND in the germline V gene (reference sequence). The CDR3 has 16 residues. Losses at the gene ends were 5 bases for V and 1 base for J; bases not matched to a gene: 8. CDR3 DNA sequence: TGTGCCAGTAGTCCATACCCGGGACAGGGCACAGATACGCAGTATTTT. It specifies CASSPYPGQGTDTQYF.

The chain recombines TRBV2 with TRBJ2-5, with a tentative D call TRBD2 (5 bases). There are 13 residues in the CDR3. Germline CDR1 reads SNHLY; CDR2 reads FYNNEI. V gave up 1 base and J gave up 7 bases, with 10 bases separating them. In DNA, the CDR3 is TGTGCCAGCAGTGAAGGGGGTCGGGGGACCCAGTACTTC. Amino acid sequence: CASSEGGRGTQYF.

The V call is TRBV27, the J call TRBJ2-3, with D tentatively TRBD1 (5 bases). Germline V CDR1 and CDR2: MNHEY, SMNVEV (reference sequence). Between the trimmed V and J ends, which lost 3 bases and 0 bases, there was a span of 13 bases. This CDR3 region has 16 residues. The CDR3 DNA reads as TGTGCCAGCAGTTTGGGCAGGGCTAGAAGCACAGATACGCAGTATTTT. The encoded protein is CASSLGRARSTDTQYF.

CDR3: CASGDRPLSSYNSPLHF. The DNA of the CDR3 is TGTGCCAGCGGGGACAGGCCTTTGAGCTCCTATAATTCACCCCTCCACTTT. This chain uses TRBV7-2 with TRBJ1-6, with 8 bases lining up with TRBD1. Per the germline V gene, CDR1 is SGHTA and CDR2 is FQGNSA. The CDR3 covers 17 residues. V lost 8 bases and J lost 0; bases outside the gene matches: 9.

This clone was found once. CDR3 residues: CASSLELAGPDTQYF. CDR3 sequence (DNA): TGTGCCAGCAGCTTGGAACTAGCGGGGCCGGATACGCAGTATTTT. The genes are TRBV5-8 and TRBJ2-3; TRBD2 agrees at 10 bases. The V segment lost 0 bases and the J segment 6 bases; nucleotides outside the gene matches: 4. This CDR3 is built from 15 residues. Germline V gives CDR1 SGHTS, CDR2 YDEGEE.

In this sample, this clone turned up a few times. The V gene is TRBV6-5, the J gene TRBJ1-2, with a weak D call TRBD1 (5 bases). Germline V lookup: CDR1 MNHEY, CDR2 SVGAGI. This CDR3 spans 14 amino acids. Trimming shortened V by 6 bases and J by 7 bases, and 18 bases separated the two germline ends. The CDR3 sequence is CASSPGTEVGGYTF. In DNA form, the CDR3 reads TGTGCCAGCAGCCCCGGGACTGAAGTAGGTGGCTACACCTTC.

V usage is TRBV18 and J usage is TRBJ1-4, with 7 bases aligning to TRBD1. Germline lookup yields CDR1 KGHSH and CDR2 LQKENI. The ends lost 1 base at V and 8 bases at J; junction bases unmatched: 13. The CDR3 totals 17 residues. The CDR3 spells CASSPLLRDSQNEKLFF. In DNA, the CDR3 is TGTGCCAGCTCACCACTTCTCCGGGACAGTCAGAACGAAAAACTGTTTTTT.

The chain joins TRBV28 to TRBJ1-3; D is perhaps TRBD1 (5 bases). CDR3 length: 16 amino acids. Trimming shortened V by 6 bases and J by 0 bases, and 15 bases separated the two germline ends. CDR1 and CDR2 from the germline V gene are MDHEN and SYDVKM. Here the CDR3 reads CASSPGDLTSGNTIYF. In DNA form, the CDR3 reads TGTGCCAGCAGCCCCGGGGACTTGACCTCTGGAAACACCATATATTTT. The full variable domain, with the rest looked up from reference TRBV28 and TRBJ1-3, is DVKVTQSSRYLVKRTGEKVFLECVQDMDHENMFWYRQDPGLGLRLIYFSYDVKMKEKGDIPEGYSVSREKKERFSLILESASTNQTSMYLCASSPGDLTSGNTIYFGEGSWLTVV.

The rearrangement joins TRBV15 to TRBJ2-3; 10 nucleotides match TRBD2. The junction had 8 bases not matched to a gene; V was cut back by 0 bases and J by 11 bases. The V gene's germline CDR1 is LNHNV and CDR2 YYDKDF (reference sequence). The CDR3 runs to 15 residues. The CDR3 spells CATSRDLAGEREQYF. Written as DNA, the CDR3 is TGTGCCACCAGCAGAGATCTAGCGGGGGAACGGGAGCAGTATTTT.

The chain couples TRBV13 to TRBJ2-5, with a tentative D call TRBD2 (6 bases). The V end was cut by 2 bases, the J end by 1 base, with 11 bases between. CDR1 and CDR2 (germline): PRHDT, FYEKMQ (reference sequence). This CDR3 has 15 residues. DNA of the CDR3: TGTGCCAGCAGCTTAAGTCTGGGGGGCCAAGAGACCCAGTACTTC. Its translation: CASSLSLGGQETQYF.

CDR3 nucleotides: TGCAGTGCTAGTCTAAGGGAGGCTGGCTACACCTTC. Translating gives CSASLREAGYTF. The chain carries TRBV20-1 and TRBJ1-2; D unresolved. This CDR3 spans 12 amino acids. Germline CDR1 DFQATT, CDR2 SNEGSKA (reference sequence). Trimming stripped 3 bases from V and 7 bases from J, with 12 bases between.

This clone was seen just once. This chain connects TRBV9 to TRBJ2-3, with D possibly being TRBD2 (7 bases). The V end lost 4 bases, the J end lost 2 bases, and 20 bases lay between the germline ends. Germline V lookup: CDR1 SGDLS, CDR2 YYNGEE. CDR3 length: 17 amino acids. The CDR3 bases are TGTGCCAGCAGCCCCCATGAGGGGGGGGCCTCCACAGATACGCAGTATTTT. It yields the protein CASSPHEGGASTDTQYF.

CDR3 coding DNA: TGCGCCAGCAGCCAAGGGAAGGCCCGGGACAGGGGGTTGGGGACCCAGTACTTC. Amino acid sequence: CASSQGKARDRGLGTQYF. The V and J genes are TRBV4-1 and TRBJ2-5; the match to TRBD1 covers 11 bases. The CDR3 loop spans 18 amino acids. Looked up from germline, CDR1 is MGHRA and CDR2 is YSYEKL. With V trimmed by 1 base and J by 7 bases, 14 bases remained unmatched.

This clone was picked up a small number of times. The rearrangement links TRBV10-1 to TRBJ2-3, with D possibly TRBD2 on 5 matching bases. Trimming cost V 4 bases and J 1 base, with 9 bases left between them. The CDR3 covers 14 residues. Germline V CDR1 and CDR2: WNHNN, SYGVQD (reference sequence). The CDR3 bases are TGCGCCAGCAGTGCGAGCGGAGGCACAGATACGCAGTATTTT. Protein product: CASSASGGTDTQYF.

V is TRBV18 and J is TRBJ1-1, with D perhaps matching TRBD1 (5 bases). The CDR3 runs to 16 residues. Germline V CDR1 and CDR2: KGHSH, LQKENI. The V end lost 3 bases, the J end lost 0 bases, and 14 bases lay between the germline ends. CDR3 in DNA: TGTGCCAGCTCACCTACCGCGCAGACAGTGAACACTGAAGCTTTCTTT. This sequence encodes CASSPTAQTVNTEAFF.

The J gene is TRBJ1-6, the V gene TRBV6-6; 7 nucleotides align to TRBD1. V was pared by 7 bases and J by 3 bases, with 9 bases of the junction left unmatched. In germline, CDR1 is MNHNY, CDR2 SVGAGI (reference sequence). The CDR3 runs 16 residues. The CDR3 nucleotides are TGTGCCAGCAACCCATCGACAGGGATCTATAATTCACCCCTCCACTTT. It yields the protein CASNPSTGIYNSPLHF.

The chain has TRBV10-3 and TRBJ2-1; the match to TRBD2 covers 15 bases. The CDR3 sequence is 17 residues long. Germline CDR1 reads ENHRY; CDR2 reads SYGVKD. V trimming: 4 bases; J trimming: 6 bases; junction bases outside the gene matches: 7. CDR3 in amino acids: CAISAGTSGGPSNEQFF. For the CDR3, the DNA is TGTGCCATCAGTGCGGGGACTAGCGGGGGGCCATCCAATGAGCAGTTCTTC.

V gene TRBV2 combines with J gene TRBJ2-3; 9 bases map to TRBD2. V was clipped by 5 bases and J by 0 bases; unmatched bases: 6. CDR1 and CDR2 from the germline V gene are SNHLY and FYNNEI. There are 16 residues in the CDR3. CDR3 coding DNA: TGTGCCAGCAGTCTACAGCGGGGGGTTAGCACAGATACGCAGTATTTT. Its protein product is CASSLQRGVSTDTQYF.

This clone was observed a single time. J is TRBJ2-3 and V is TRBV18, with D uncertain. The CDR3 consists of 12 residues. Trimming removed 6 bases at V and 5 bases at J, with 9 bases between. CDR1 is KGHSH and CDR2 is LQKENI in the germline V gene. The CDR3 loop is CASSLRGDTQYF. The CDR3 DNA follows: TGTGCCAGCTCCCTGAGAGGAGATACGCAGTATTTT.

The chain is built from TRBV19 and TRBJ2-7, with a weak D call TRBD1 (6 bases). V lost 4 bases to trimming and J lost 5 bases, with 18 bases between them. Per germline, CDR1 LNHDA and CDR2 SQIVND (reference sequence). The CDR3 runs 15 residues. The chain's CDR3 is CASSSRGPLRNEQYF. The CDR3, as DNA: TGTGCCAGTAGTAGCAGGGGTCCCCTAAGGAACGAGCAGTACTTC.

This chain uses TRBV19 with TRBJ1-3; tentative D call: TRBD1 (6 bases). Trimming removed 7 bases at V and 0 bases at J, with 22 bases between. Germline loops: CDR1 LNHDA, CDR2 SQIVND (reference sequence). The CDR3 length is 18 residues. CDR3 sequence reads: CASILTLRGLNSGNTIYF. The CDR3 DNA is TGTGCCAGTATTCTCACCCTCAGGGGCCTAAACTCTGGAAACACCATATATTTT.

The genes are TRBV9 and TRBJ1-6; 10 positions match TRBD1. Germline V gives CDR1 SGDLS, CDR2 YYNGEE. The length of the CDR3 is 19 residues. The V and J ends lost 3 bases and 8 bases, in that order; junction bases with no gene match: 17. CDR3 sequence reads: CASSAGTGDYRIGYSPLHF. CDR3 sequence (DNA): TGTGCCAGCAGCGCCGGGACAGGGGATTACAGAATAGGGTATTCACCCCTCCACTTT.

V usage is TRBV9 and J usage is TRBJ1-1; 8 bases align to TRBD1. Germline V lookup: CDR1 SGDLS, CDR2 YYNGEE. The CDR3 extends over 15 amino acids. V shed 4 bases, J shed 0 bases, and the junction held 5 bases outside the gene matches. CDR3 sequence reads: CASSPRTGLNTEAFF. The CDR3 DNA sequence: TGTGCCAGCAGCCCGAGGACAGGGCTGAACACTGAAGCTTTCTTT.

The CDR3 sequence is CASSPSGGGGFEKLFF. The CDR3 DNA follows: TGTGCCAGCAGCCCTAGCGGGGGCGGAGGTTTTGAAAAACTGTTTTTT. V is TRBV7-9 and J is TRBJ1-4, with D maybe TRBD1 (6 bases). Germline V lookup: CDR1 SEHNR, CDR2 FQNEAQ (reference sequence). Deletions cut 5 bases from V and 7 bases from J, with 20 bases between. There are 16 residues in the CDR3.